This T cell receptor (beta chain) was recorded in a study of cytomegalovirus exposure and HLA in healthy donors. The study's findings and limits: TCR clusters originating in the first cohort tended to co-occur in the 100 to 150 validation repertoires, according to a later analysis. CMV antigen specificity of a few CMV-associated chains was confirmed in vitro.

Germline CDR1 is KGHSH and CDR2 is LQKENI. This CDR3 spans 14 amino acids. V was pared by 4 bases and J by 0 bases, with 3 bases of the junction left unmatched. TCRdb keeps only in-frame clones here, not all; method: immunoSEQ multiplex PCR. The top ten hold 2.5% to 3.5% of the sample, which has around 200,000 clones, approximately 83% seen once. This clone came up once. Antigen specificity is unknown. The validation cohort, a group of around 120 subjects, included the donors and was separate from the approximately 660-subject first cohort. The chain is built from TRBV18 and TRBJ2-7, with 7 bases identical to TRBD1. Sequenced: PBMCs. The receptor was derived from a woman under 30 in good health and CMV-seropositive. CDR3 protein: CASSLEGASYEQYF. As DNA, the CDR3 is TGTGCCAGCTCACTCGAGGGGGCCTCCTACGAGCAGTACTTC.